Listed below are T cell receptor beta chains from one sample, sequenced in a study of cytomegalovirus exposure and HLA in healthy donors. Assay used: immunoSEQ multiplex PCR; TCRdb lists only in-frame clones, some missing. The data show some 350,000 clones, roughly 87% seen once. The sequenced sample was PBMCs. The receptors were sampled from a woman aged 25-40 years in good health and CMV-seropositive. Both conserved end residues are part of each CDR3. A D gene is named only where the DNA matches it firmly. The size of a clone is reported for some rows only, either as once, few or many, or as a class for expanded clones.

j_gene: TRBJ2-3
v_gene: TRBV27
d_gene: TRBD1
abundance: .
len: 15
CDR3nt: TGTGCCAGCAGGACAGGGGGCGCCGGCACAGATACGCAGTATTTT
CDR3aa: CASRTGGAGTDTQYF

j_gene: TRBJ2-1
v_gene: TRBV10-3
d_gene: TRBD2
abundance: .
len: 14
CDR3nt: TGTGCCATCAGTGCCCTAGCGGGAGCCAATGAGCAGTTCTTC
CDR3aa: CAISALAGANEQFF

j_gene: TRBJ1-1
v_gene: TRBV9
d_gene: TRBD1
abundance: few
len: 16
CDR3nt: TGTGCCAGCAGCGTGGGACTCCAGGGGGCGAACACTGAAGCTTTCTTT
CDR3aa: CASSVGLQGANTEAFF

j_gene: TRBJ2-2
v_gene: TRBV19
d_gene: .
abundance: .
len: 13
CDR3nt: TGTGCCAGTACTAGAAGCGACACCGGGGAGCTGTTTTTT
CDR3aa: CASTRSDTGELFF

j_gene: TRBJ2-1
v_gene: TRBV5-6
d_gene: .
abundance: .
len: 16
CDR3nt: TGTGCCAGCAGCTTGCTGGCGGGGACGCACTACAATGAGCAGTTCTTC
CDR3aa: CASSLLAGTHYNEQFF

j_gene: TRBJ2-2
v_gene: TRBV18
d_gene: TRBD1
abundance: few
len: 13
CDR3nt: TGTGCCAGCTCACGGACAGGGACCGGGGAGCTGTTTTTT
CDR3aa: CASSRTGTGELFF

j_gene: TRBJ2-7
v_gene: TRBV11-2
d_gene: TRBD2
abundance: .
len: 16
CDR3nt: TGTGCCAGCAGCTTTGGGGCGGGAGGGTACCCCTACGAGCAGTACTTC
CDR3aa: CASSFGAGGYPYEQYF

j_gene: TRBJ2-2
v_gene: TRBV6-1
d_gene: TRBD2
abundance: .
len: 16
CDR3nt: TGTGCCAGCAGTGAAGTCGTAGCGGGGACCACCGGGGAGCTGTTTTTT
CDR3aa: CASSEVVAGTTGELFF

j_gene: TRBJ1-2
v_gene: TRBV28
d_gene: .
abundance: .
len: 15
CDR3nt: TGTGCCAGCAGACGGGCGGCGTCCCCCGTGTATGGCTACACCTTC
CDR3aa: CASRRAASPVYGYTF

j_gene: TRBJ2-1
v_gene: TRBV2
d_gene: TRBD2
abundance: .
len: 13
CDR3nt: TGTGCCAGAGGACTAGCGGAGGACAATGAGCAGTTCTTC
CDR3aa: CARGLAEDNEQFF

j_gene: TRBJ1-1
v_gene: TRBV25-1
d_gene: TRBD1
abundance: .
len: 14
CDR3nt: TGTGCCAGCAGTGAAAAGGGGGCGCGCACTGAAGCTTTCTTT
CDR3aa: CASSEKGARTEAFF

j_gene: TRBJ1-2
v_gene: TRBV5-1
d_gene: TRBD1
abundance: .
len: 14
CDR3nt: TGCGCCAGCAGCCGTGGGACAGAGGACTATGGCTACACCTTC
CDR3aa: CASSRGTEDYGYTF

j_gene: TRBJ1-2
v_gene: TRBV7-2
d_gene: .
abundance: .
len: 14
CDR3nt: TGTGCCAGCAGCACGAGAGGTAACTTAGCCGGCTACACCTTC
CDR3aa: CASSTRGNLAGYTF

j_gene: TRBJ2-7
v_gene: TRBV4-1
d_gene: TRBD2
abundance: .
len: 16
CDR3nt: TGCGCCAGCAGCCACCTCGGACTAGACCTAAACTACGAGCAGTACTTC
CDR3aa: CASSHLGLDLNYEQYF

j_gene: TRBJ2-1
v_gene: TRBV2
d_gene: TRBD2
abundance: .
len: 15
CDR3nt: TGTGCCAGCAGCATAAGCGGGGGGGCTTCCGATGAGCAGTTCTTC
CDR3aa: CASSISGGASDEQFF